Shown below are 8 T cell receptor beta chains from a single sample sequenced in a study of blood T cells in healthy people across ages (dated by TCRdb to about 2015). Receptor libraries were prepared by 5' RACE. The instrument given in TCRdb is Illumina HiSeq 2500. A second PCR of about 7 to 12 cycles was run with a J-beta primer mix and a sample-barcoded 5' primer. TCRdb reanalyzed the raw reads on its own, using fastp at Q25 for trimming and MiXCR for clone calling, and kept in-frame beta chains. Every distinct CDR3 protein forms one entry, paired with its most common genes and DNA. Here the sample has 2 million or so distinct CDR3 sequences; 40% to 55% occur a single time. Approximately 2% of the sample is held by the ten biggest clonotypes. The sequenced sample consisted of blood. The receptors were sampled from a woman in her thirties or forties in good health.

This clonotype was observed a handful of times. V gene TRBV28 combines with J gene TRBJ2-1; no clear D. V was cut by 3 bases and J by 1 base, with 16 bases left in between. The germline V gene encodes CDR1 MDHEN and CDR2 SYDVKM. The CDR3 totals 17 residues. The CDR3 sequence: CASSLPPRPVSYNEQFF. In nucleotides, the CDR3 is TGTGCCAGCAGTTTGCCCCCCCGCCCCGTATCCTACAATGAGCAGTTCTTC.

V is TRBV7-9 and J is TRBJ2-4, with 8 bases fitting TRBD2. The germline gives CDR1 SEHNR, CDR2 FQNEAQ (reference sequence). V was clipped by 4 bases and J by 6 bases; unmatched bases: 8. There are 15 residues in the CDR3. In nucleotides, the CDR3 is TGTGCCAGCAGCTCCGTAGCGGGGTCGGGAAACATTCAGTACTTC. Protein sequence: CASSSVAGSGNIQYF.

The CDR3 coding sequence is TGTGCCATCAGTTCGGGACTCCCCACAGATACGCAGTATTTT. Translated, it gives CAISSGLPTDTQYF. The chain is built from TRBV10-3 and TRBJ2-3, with D perhaps TRBD2 (6 bases). V was pared by 5 bases and J by 2 bases, with 11 bases between. Germline CDR1 and CDR2: ENHRY and SYGVKD. CDR3 length: 14 amino acids.

This clonotype was counted a few times. The chain joins TRBV10-1 to TRBJ2-3; 7 nucleotides match TRBD2. The V and J ends lost 3 bases and 4 bases, in that order; junction bases with no gene match: 7. The CDR3 sequence is 15 residues long. CDR1 and CDR2 (germline): WNHNN, SYGVQD (reference sequence). The CDR3 reads CASSEIGGDSDTQYF. The CDR3 DNA sequence: TGCGCCAGCAGTGAAATTGGGGGGGATTCAGATACGCAGTATTTT.

This clonotype was seen a handful of times. Here the CDR3 DNA reads TGTGCCAGCAGCGTAGGTAGCAGCTACTCCTACAATGAGCAGTTCTTC. Translated, it gives CASSVGSSYSYNEQFF. The rearrangement joins TRBV9 to TRBJ2-1; the D is unclear. V gave up 0 bases and J gave up 0 bases, with 10 bases separating them. Germline CDR1 and CDR2: SGDLS and YYNGEE. This CDR3 has 16 residues.

The genes are TRBV20-1 and TRBJ2-7; TRBD2 aligns across 8 bases. This CDR3 is built from 13 residues. Per the germline V gene, CDR1 is DFQATT and CDR2 is SNEGSKA (reference sequence). V gave up 5 bases and J gave up 3 bases; unmatched junction bases: 6. CDR3 region: CSASQTSDYEQYF. DNA of the CDR3: TGCAGTGCTTCTCAGACTAGCGACTACGAGCAGTACTTC.

V is TRBV7-8 and J is TRBJ1-2; TRBD1 matches at 7 bases. V was clipped by 6 bases and J by 7 bases; unmatched bases: 17. CDR3 length equals 16 residues. Germline V lookup: CDR1 SGHVS, CDR2 FQNEAQ. The CDR3 here is CASRPYLTGDLSGYTF. DNA for the CDR3: TGTGCCAGCAGGCCCTACCTAACAGGGGACCTTTCTGGCTACACCTTC.

This clonotype has a handful of counts. In DNA form, the CDR3 reads TGCAGTGCATCTCTAGCGGGGACCCTGATAGATACGCAGTATTTT. It yields the protein CSASLAGTLIDTQYF. This sequence joins TRBV20-1 and TRBJ2-3, with 9 bases identical to TRBD2. The trim removed 6 bases at V and 5 bases at J, leaving 12 bases unmatched. The CDR3 contains 15 residues. CDR1 and CDR2 (germline): DFQATT, SNEGSKA (reference sequence).